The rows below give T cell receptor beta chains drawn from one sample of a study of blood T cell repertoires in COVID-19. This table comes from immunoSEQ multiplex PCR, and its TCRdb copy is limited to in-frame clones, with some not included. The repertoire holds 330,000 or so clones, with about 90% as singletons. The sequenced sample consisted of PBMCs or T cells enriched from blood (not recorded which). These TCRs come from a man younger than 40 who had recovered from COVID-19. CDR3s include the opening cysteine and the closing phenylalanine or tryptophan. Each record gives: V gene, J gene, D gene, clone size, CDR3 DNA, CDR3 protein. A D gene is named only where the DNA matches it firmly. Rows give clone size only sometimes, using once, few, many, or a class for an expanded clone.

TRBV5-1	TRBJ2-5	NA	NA	TGCGCCAGCAGCTTGAGTTCCGTAGACCAAGAGACCCAGTACTTC	CASSLSSVDQETQYF
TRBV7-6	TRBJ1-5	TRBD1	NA	TGTGCCAGCAGCTTAGCGACAGGGGGCGGGCAGCCCCAGCATTTT	CASSLATGGGQPQHF
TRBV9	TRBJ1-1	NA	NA	TGTGCCAGCAGCCTTACTCAGGGGACTGAAGCTTTCTTT	CASSLTQGTEAFF
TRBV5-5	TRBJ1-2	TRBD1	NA	TGTGCCAGCAGCTTGGGACAGGGGATAAGGGCTAACTATGGCTACACCTTC	CASSLGQGIRANYGYTF
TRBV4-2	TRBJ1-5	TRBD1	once	TGTGCCAGCAGCCAGGCGGACAGGGGGCATAGCAATCAGCCCCAGCATTTT	CASSQADRGHSNQPQHF
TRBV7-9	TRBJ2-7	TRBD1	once	TGTGCCAGCAGACCACAGGGGGCCTACGAGCAGTACTTC	CASRPQGAYEQYF
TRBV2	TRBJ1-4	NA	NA	TGTGCCAGCAGTGAGGACGGCACTAGTAATGAAAAACTGTTTTTT	CASSEDGTSNEKLFF
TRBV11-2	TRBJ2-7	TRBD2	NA	TGTGCCAGCAGCTTAGTTTCTAGCGGGGGAACCTACGAGCAGTACTTC	CASSLVSSGGTYEQYF
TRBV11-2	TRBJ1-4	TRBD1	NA	TGTGCCAGCAGCTCGACAGGGCCAGGGGAAAAACTGTTTTTT	CASSSTGPGEKLFF
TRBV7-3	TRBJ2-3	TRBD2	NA	TGTGCCAGCAGCTTAGACGGGGGGAGCACAGATACGCAGTATTTT	CASSLDGGSTDTQYF
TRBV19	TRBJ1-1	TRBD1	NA	TGTGCCAGTAGTCTGGGGACAGGGAACACTGAAGCTTTCTTT	CASSLGTGNTEAFF
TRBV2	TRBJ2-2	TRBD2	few	TGTGCCAGCGTTGAACTAGCGGGCACCGGGGAGCTGTTTTTT	CASVELAGTGELFF
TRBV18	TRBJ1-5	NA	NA	TGTGCCAGCTCACCGGGAGCGAATCAGCCCCAGCATTTT	CASSPGANQPQHF
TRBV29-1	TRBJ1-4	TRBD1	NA	TGCAGCGCTGGACAGGGCCTATACACTAATGAAAAACTGTTTTTT	CSAGQGLYTNEKLFF
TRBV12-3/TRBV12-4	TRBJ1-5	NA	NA	TGTGCCAGCAGTTTGGGGGGGGGACAGCCCCAGCATTTT	CASSLGGGQPQHF
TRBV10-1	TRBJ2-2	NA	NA	TGCGCCAGCAGCAGGGTGGGGGGCACCGGGGAGCTGTTTTTT	CASSRVGGTGELFF
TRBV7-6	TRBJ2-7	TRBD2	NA	TGTGCCAGCAGCTTAGATCCGGGACTAGGATCAGCCGAGCAGTACTTC	CASSLDPGLGSAEQYF
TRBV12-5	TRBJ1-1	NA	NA	TGTGCTAGTGCCCGTGCGGGGAGAACTGAAGCTTTCTTT	CASARAGRTEAFF
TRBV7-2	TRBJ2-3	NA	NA	TGTGCCAGCAGCTTACAGGCCTCAGACGCAGATACGCAGTATTTT	CASSLQASDADTQYF
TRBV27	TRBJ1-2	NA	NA	TGTGCCAGCAGCCTCACCCCACAGGTTGGCTACACCTTC	CASSLTPQVGYTF
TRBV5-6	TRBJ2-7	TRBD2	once	TGTGCCAGCAGCTGGGGACTAGCTAGCGAGCAGTACTTC	CASSWGLASEQYF
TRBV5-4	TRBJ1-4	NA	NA	TGTGCCAACCTATTGGGGAGGGAAAAACTGTTTTTT	CANLLGREKLFF
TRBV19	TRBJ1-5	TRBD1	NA	TGTGCCAGCGGGGACAGGGAGCTTCAGCCCCAGCATTTT	CASGDRELQPQHF
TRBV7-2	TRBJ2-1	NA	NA	TGTGCCAGCAGCGCACAGTACAATGAGCAGTTCTTC	CASSAQYNEQFF
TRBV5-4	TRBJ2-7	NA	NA	TGTGCCAGCAGCCGGGGACTGTCCTTGGGCGTGCAGTACTTC	CASSRGLSLGVQYF
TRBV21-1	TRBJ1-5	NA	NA	TGTGCCAGCAGCAAAGTCCCCAGGGGCGAAGGACAGCCCCAGCATTTT	CASSKVPRGEGQPQHF
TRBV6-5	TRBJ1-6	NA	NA	TGTGCCAGCAGTTACCGGGGACAACTCTTATCACCCCTCCACTTT	CASSYRGQLLSPLHF
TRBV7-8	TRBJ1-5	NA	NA	TGTGCCAGCAGCTTATTTTCTGGAACAGGCAATCAGCCCCAGCATTTT	CASSLFSGTGNQPQHF
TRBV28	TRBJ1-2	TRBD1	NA	TGTGCCAGCAGTTCCTCCCCAGGGGGCTATGGCTACACCTTC	CASSSSPGGYGYTF
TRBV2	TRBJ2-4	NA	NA	TGTGCCAGCAGTGAAGGGCCCCCCGGTGGCGAGGGCAAAAACATTCAGTACTTC	CASSEGPPGGEGKNIQYF
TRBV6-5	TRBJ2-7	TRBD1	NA	TGTGCCAGCAGTCTAAGGACAGGCTGGCAATGGCAGTACTTC	CASSLRTGWQWQYF
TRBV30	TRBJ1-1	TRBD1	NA	TGTGCCGCCAAGTCAGGGGGGAACACTGAAGCTTTCTTT	CAAKSGGNTEAFF
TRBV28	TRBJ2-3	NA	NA	TGTGCCAGCACCCGGTGGGGGCCAAGCACAGATACGCAGTATTTT	CASTRWGPSTDTQYF
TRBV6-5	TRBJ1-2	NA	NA	TGTGCCAGCAGTCCTCCGGGGGTCGGCTACACCTTC	CASSPPGVGYTF
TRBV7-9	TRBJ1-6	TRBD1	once	TGTGCCAGCAGCCCCGTCGGACAGGGCCGTTCACCCCTCCACTTT	CASSPVGQGRSPLHF
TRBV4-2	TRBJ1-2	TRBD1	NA	TGTGCCAGCAGCCAAGGGGGGCAGGGGGCATCGAGAGGCTACACCTTC	CASSQGGQGASRGYTF
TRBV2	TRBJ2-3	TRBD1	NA	TGTGCCAGCAACCCGACAGGGGGCACAGATACGCAGTATTTT	CASNPTGGTDTQYF
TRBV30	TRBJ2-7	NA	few	TGTGCCTGGAGGAGAGGTTACGAGCAGTACTTC	CAWRRGYEQYF
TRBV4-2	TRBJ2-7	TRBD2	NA	TGTGCCAGCAGCCAAGATAGGACGGGGGGCTACGAGCAGTACTTC	CASSQDRTGGYEQYF
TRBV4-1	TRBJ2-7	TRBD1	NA	TGCGCCAGCAGCCAGTTAACAGGGGGTGATTACGAGCAGTACTTC	CASSQLTGGDYEQYF